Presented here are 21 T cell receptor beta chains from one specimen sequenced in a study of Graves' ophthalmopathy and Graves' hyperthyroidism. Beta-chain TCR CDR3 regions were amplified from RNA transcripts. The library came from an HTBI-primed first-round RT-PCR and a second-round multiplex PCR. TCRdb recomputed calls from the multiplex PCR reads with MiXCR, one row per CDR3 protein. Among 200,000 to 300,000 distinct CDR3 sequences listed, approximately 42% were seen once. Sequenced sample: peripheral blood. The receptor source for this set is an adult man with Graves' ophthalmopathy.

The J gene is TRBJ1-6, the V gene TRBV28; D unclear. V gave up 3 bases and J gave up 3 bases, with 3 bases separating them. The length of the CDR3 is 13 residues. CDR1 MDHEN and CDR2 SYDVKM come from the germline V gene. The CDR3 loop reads CASSLHYNSPLHF. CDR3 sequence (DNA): TGTGCCAGCAGTTTGCACTATAATTCACCCCTCCACTTT.

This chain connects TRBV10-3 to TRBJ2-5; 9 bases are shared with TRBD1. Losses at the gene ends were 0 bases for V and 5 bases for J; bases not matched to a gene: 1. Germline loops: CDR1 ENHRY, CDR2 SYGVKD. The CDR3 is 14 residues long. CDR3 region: CAISESGTGETQYF. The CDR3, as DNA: TGTGCCATCAGTGAGTCCGGGACAGGGGAGACCCAGTACTTC.

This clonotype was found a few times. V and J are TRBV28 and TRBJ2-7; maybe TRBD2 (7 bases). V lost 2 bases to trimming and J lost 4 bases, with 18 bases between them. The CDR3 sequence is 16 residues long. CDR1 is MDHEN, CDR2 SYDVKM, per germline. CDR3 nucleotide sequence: TGTGCCAGCAGTTTAGCGGGGGACAACTTCGGTTACGAGCAGTACTTC. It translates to CASSLAGDNFGYEQYF. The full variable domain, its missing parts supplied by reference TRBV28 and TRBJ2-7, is DVKVTQSSRYLVKRTGEKVFLECVQDMDHENMFWYRQDPGLGLRLIYFSYDVKMKEKGDIPEGYSVSREKKERFSLILESASTNQTSMYLCASSLAGDNFGYEQYFGPGTRLTVT.

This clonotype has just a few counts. CDR3 nucleotide sequence: TGTGCCAGTAGTATAGGGGCTGAAGCTTTCTTT. Residues: CASSIGAEAFF. V is TRBV19 and J is TRBJ1-1; D is ambiguous. Per germline, CDR1 LNHDA and CDR2 SQIVND (reference sequence). V was trimmed by 1 base and J by 6 bases, leaving 3 bases between them. CDR3 length equals 11 residues.

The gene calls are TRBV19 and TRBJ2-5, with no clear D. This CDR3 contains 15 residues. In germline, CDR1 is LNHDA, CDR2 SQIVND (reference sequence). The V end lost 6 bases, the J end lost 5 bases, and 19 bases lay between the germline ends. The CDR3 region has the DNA TGTGCCAGTAGCCCCGTGGCGCGGAGTTGGGAGACCCAGTACTTC. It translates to CASSPVARSWETQYF.

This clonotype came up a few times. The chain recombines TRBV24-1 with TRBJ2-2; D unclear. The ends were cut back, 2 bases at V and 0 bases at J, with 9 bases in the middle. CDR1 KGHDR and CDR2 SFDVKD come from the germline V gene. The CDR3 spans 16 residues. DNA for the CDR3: TGTGCCACCAGTGATTCCGCCTTACCGAACACCGGGGAGCTGTTTTTT. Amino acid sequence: CATSDSALPNTGELFF.

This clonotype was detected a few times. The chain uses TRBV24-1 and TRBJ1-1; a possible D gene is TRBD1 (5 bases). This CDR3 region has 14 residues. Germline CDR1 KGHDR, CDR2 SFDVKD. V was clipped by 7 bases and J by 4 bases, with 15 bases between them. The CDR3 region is CATRPREGSTEAFF. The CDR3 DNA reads TGTGCCACCAGACCCAGGGAGGGGAGCACTGAAGCTTTCTTT.

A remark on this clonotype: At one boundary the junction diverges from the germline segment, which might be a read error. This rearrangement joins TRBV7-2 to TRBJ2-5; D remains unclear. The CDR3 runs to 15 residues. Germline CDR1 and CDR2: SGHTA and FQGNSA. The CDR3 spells CASSQDRNFQETQYF. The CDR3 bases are TGCGCCAGCAGCCAAGATCGGAACTTCCAAGAGACCCAGTACTTC. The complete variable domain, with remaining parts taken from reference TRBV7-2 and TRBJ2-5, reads GAGVSQSPSNKVTEKGKDVELRCDPISGHTALYWYRQSLGQGLEFLIYFQGNSAPDKSGLPSDRFSAERTGGSVSTLTIQRTQQEDSAVYLCASSQDRNFQETQYFGPGTRLLVL.

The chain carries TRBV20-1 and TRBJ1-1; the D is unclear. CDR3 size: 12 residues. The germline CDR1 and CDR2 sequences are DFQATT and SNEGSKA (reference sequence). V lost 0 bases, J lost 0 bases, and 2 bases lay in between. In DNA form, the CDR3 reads TGCAGTGCTAGAGATCTGAACACTGAAGCTTTCTTT. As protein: CSARDLNTEAFF.

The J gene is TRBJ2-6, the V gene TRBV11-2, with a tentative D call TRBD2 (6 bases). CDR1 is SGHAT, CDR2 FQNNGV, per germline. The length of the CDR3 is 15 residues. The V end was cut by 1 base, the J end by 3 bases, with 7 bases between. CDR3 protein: CASSLGRGGANVLTF. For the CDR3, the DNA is TGTGCCAGCAGCTTAGGGAGGGGTGGGGCCAACGTCCTGACTTTC.

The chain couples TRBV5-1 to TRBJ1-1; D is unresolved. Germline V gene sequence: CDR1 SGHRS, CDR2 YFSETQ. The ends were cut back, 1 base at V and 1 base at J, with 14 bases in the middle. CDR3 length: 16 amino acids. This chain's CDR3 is CASSLLGSVGNTEAFF. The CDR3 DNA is TGCGCCAGCAGCTTGTTGGGGAGCGTTGGGAACACTGAAGCTTTCTTT.

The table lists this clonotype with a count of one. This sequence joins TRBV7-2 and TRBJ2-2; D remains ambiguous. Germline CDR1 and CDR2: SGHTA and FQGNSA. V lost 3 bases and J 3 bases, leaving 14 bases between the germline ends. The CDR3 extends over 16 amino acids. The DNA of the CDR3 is TGTGCCAGCAGCTTCGGGCGGTTTAGGGACACCGGGGAGCTGTTTTTT. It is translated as CASSFGRFRDTGELFF.

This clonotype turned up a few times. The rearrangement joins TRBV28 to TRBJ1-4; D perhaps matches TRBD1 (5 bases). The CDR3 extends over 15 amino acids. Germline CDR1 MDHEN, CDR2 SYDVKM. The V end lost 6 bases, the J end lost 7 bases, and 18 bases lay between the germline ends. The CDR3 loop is CASSRPREKAEKLFF. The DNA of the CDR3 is TGTGCCAGCAGCCGACCCAGGGAAAAGGCTGAAAAACTGTTTTTT.

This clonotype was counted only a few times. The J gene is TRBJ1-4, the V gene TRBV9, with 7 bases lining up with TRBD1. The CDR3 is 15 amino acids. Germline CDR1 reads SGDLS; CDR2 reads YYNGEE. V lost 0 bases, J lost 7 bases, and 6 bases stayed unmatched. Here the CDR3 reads CASSVGQGGGEKLFF. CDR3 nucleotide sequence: TGTGCCAGCAGCGTAGGACAGGGCGGGGGTGAAAAACTGTTTTTT. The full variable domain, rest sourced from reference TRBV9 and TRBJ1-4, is DSGVTQTPKHLITATGQRVTLRCSPRSGDLSVYWYQQSLDQGLQFLIQYYNGEERAKGNILERFSAQQFPDLHSELNLSSLELGDSALYFCASSVGQGGGEKLFFGSGTQLSVL.

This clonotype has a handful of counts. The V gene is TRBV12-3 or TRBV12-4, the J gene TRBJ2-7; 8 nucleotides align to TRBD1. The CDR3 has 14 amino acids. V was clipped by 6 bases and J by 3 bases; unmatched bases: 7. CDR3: CASSVRQGHYEQYF. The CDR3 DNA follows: TGTGCCAGCAGCGTAAGACAGGGGCACTACGAGCAGTACTTC.

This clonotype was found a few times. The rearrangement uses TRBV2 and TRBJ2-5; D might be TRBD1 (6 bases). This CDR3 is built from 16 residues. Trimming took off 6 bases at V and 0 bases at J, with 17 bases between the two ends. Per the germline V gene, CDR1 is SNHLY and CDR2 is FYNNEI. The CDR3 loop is CASRATGRSYQETQYF. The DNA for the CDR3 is TGTGCCAGCAGAGCCACAGGGAGATCATACCAAGAGACCCAGTACTTC.

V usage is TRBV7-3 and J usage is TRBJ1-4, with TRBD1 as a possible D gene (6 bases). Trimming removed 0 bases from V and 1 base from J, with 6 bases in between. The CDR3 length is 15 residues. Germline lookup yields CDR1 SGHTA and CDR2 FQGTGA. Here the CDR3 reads CASSLTGGTNEKLFF. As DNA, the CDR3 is TGTGCCAGCAGCTTAACAGGGGGAACTAATGAAAAACTGTTTTTT.

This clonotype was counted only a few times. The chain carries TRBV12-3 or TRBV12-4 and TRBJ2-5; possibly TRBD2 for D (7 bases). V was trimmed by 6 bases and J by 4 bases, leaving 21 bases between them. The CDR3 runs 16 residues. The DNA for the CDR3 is TGTGCCAGCAGCGTGGACAGTGGACTAGGGGCAGAGACCCAGTACTTC. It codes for CASSVDSGLGAETQYF.

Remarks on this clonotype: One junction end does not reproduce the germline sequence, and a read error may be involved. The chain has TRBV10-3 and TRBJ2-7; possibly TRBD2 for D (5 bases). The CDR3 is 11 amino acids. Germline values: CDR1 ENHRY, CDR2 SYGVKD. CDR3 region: CASSPDSEQYF. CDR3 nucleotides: TGTGCCAGCAGTCCGGACTCTGAGCAGTACTTC.

The DNA of the CDR3 is TGTGCCACCAGTGACCCGGGACAGGGGAACATTCAGTACTTC. Translation gives CATSDPGQGNIQYF. The chain links TRBV24-1 to TRBJ2-6; 10 bases line up with TRBD1. Gene TRBJ2-4 matches the end of the DNA better, so the J call may be wrong. Germline CDR1 reads KGHDR; CDR2 reads SFDVKD. This CDR3 has 14 amino acids.

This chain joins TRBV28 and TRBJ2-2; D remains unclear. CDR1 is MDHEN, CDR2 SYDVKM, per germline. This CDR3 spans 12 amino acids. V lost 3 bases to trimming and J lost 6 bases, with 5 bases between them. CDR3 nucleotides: TGTGCCAGCAGTTTGAGTCCCGGGGAGCTGTTTTTT. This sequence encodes CASSLSPGELFF.